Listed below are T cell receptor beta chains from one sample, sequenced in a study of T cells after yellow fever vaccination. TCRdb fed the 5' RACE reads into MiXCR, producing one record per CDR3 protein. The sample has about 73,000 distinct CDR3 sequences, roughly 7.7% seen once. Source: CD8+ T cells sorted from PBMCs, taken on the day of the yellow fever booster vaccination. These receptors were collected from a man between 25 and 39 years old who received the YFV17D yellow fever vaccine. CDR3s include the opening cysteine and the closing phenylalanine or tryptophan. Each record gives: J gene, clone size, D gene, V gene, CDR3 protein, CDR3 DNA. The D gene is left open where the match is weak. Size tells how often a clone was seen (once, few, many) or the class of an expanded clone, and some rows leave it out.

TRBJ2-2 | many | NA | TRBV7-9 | CASSPDGTGELFF | TGTGCCAGCAGCCCAGACGGCACCGGGGAGCTGTTTTTT
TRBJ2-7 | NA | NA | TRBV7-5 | CSPVSAVRQDTYEQYF | TGCAGCCCTGTGTCAGCTGTCCGCCAAGACACCTACGAGCAGTACTTC
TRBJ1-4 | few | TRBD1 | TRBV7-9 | CASSHPGQYEKLFF | TGTGCCAGCAGCCACCCGGGACAGTACGAAAAACTGTTTTTT
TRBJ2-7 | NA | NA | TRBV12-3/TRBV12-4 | CASRSGLIRGNHEQYF | TGTGCCAGCAGGTCGGGACTCATCAGGGGTAACCACGAGCAGTACTTC
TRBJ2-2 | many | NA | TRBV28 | CASSPRTYTGELFF | TGTGCCAGCAGTCCCCGGACGTACACCGGGGAGCTGTTTTTT
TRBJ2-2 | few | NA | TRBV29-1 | CSSRTTTGELFF | TGCAGCTCCCGGACCACCACCGGGGAGCTGTTTTTT
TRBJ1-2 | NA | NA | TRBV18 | CASSEGGLDGYTF | TGTGCCAGCTCAGAGGGAGGGCTTGATGGCTACACCTTC
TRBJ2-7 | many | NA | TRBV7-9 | CASSPRQGIEQYF | TGTGCCAGCAGCCCTAGGCAGGGCATCGAGCAGTACTTC
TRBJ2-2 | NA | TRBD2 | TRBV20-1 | CSARDPGGLSGELFF | TGCAGTGCTAGAGATCCGGGAGGTCTCTCCGGGGAGCTGTTTTTT
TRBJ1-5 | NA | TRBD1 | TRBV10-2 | CASNTNRDRNSGGNQPQHF | TGCGCCAGCAACACGAACCGGGACAGGAATTCGGGCGGCAATCAGCCCCAGCATTTT
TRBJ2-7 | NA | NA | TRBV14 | CASSQKMAGGYEQYF | TGTGCCAGCAGCCAAAAAATGGCGGGCGGATACGAGCAGTACTTC
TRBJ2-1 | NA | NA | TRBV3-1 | CASTQQGRLYNEQFF | TGTGCCAGCACCCAGCAAGGGAGGTTGTACAATGAGCAGTTCTTC
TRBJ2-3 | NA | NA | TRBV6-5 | CASSSDRQVPSTDTQYF | TGTGCCAGCAGTTCAGATCGACAGGTCCCCTCCACAGATACGCAGTATTTT
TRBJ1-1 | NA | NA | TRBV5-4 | CASSLGPTEAFF | TGTGCCAGCAGCTTGGGACCGACGGAAGCTTTCTTT
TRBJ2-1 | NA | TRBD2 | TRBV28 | CASSSKGLASDEQFF | TGTGCCAGCAGTTCTAAGGGACTAGCGTCGGATGAGCAGTTCTTC
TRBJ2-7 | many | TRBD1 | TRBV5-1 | CASSTMGQGTYEQYF | TGCGCCAGCAGCACCATGGGACAGGGGACCTACGAGCAGTACTTC
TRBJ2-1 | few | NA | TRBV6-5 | CASSYSNPAMHNEQFF | TGTGCCAGCAGTTACTCGAATCCAGCAATGCACAATGAGCAGTTCTTC
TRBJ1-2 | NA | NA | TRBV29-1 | CSVEVGGWNNYGYTF | TGCAGCGTTGAGGTTGGGGGTTGGAATAACTATGGCTACACCTTC
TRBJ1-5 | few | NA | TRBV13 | CASSLGPANQPQHF | TGTGCCAGCAGCTTAGGTCCAGCGAACCAGCCCCAGCATTTT